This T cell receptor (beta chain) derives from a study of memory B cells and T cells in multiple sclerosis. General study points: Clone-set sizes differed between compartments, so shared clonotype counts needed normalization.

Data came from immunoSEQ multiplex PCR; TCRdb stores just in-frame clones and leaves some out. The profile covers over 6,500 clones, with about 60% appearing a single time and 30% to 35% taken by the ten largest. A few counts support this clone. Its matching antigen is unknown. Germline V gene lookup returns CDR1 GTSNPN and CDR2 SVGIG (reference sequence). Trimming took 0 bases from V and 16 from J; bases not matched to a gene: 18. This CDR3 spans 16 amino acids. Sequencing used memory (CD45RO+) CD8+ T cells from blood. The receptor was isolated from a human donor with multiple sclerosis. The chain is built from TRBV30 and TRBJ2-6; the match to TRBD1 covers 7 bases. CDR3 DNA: TGTGCCTGGAGTGTACCGGCAGGGAAGGGGGCCAACGAGCTGACTTTC. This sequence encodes CAWSVPAGKGANELTF.